These 27 T cell receptor beta chains came from one sample sequenced in a study of blood T cells in healthy people across ages (dated by TCRdb to between 2015 and 2016). The library came from 5' RACE. Sequencer: Illumina HiSeq 2500. The second PCR ran for roughly 6 to 11 cycles and used a J-beta primer mix along with a sample-barcoded 5' primer. TCRdb cleaned the public reads at Q25 with fastp, built clones with MiXCR and kept in-frame beta chains. Entries are consolidated by CDR3 protein sequence, retaining the most common genes and DNA. The sample contains roughly 680,000 distinct CDR3 sequences, approximately 21% of them found a single time. The ten largest clones take up about 3.6% of the sample. The sample taken for sequencing was blood. Receptor source: a man aged 70-80 years in good health.

This clonotype has a handful of counts. The chain combines TRBV30 with TRBJ2-1, with TRBD2 identical over 11 bases. The junction had 9 bases not matched to a gene; V was cut back by 4 bases and J by 4 bases. The CDR3 has 16 residues. Germline loops: CDR1 GTSNPN, CDR2 SVGIG (reference sequence). The CDR3 reads CAWIPRGLAAYNEQFF. CDR3 in DNA: TGTGCCTGGATCCCTAGGGGACTAGCGGCTTACAATGAGCAGTTCTTC.

This chain connects TRBV20-1 to TRBJ2-3; D assignment may be TRBD1 or TRBD2 (5 bases each). The CDR3 length is 12 residues. CDR1 and CDR2 from the germline V gene are DFQATT and SNEGSKA (reference sequence). The germline V and J ends were trimmed by 3 bases and 4 bases, with 8 bases remaining between them. The CDR3, as DNA: TGCAGTGCTAGGACGGGGCCAGATACGCAGTATTTT. This gives the protein CSARTGPDTQYF.

This clonotype has a count of ten or more. The V and J genes are TRBV10-3 and TRBJ2-5, with 9 nucleotides matching TRBD1. Germline CDR1 and CDR2: ENHRY and SYGVKD. The CDR3 spans 13 residues. The V gene end was trimmed by 6 bases and the J gene end by 2 bases; junction bases not matched to a gene: 1. CDR3 in amino acids: CAIRTGGQETQYF. As DNA, the CDR3 is TGTGCCATCAGGACAGGGGGGCAAGAGACCCAGTACTTC.

This clonotype has a handful of counts. This chain uses TRBV5-1 with TRBJ2-3; 7 bases line up with TRBD2. The J segment lost 4 bases and the V segment lost 9 bases, leaving 8 bases of the junction unmatched. The CDR3 totals 13 residues. Germline V gene sequence: CDR1 SGHRS, CDR2 YFSETQ. DNA of the CDR3: TGCGCCAACAAACGGGGGGAGTCAGATACGCAGTATTTT. It translates to CANKRGESDTQYF.

There are a few counts of this clonotype. This chain connects TRBV20-1 to TRBJ2-5; unclear D gene. The DNA end is a closer match to TRBJ2-1, so the J assignment may be wrong. This CDR3 is 15 amino acids long. CDR1 is DFQATT, CDR2 SNEGSKA, per germline (reference sequence). The CDR3 reads CSARAIAPSADRQFF. CDR3 DNA: TGCAGTGCTAGAGCGATAGCACCTTCCGCCGATCGACAGTTCTTC.

This clonotype appeared a few times. The chain has TRBV5-1 and TRBJ2-1, with D hard to call. The CDR3 covers 15 residues. V was clipped by 1 base and J by 0 bases, with 8 bases between them. Germline loops: CDR1 SGHRS, CDR2 YFSETQ. This chain's CDR3 is CASSLLQSSYNEQFF. In nucleotides, the CDR3 is TGCGCCAGCAGCTTGTTACAGAGCTCCTACAATGAGCAGTTCTTC.

V and J are TRBV9 and TRBJ2-5, with D perhaps TRBD2 (5 bases). The J call may be incorrect, as the DNA end agrees better with TRBJ2-7. Per germline, CDR1 SGDLS and CDR2 YYNGEE. The CDR3 runs 15 residues. The CDR3 coding sequence is TGTGCCAGCAGCGAGAGGGTGGATAGCCCGGGCGAGCAGTACTTC. Encoded protein: CASSERVDSPGEQYF.

This clonotype was seen a handful of times. V and J are TRBV20-1 and TRBJ1-2; no clear D. The CDR3 is 18 amino acids. V gave up 0 bases and J gave up 2 bases, with 22 bases separating them. Germline V gives CDR1 DFQATT, CDR2 SNEGSKA (reference sequence). The chain's CDR3 is CSARDSSRLSLENYGYTF. Written as DNA, the CDR3 is TGCAGTGCTAGAGATTCTTCGAGACTGTCTCTAGAGAACTATGGCTACACCTTC.

The rearrangement links TRBV11-2 to TRBJ2-3; 13 nucleotides line up with TRBD2. The CDR3 is made up of 17 amino acids. The germline gives CDR1 SGHAT, CDR2 FQNNGV. After removal of 3 bases from V and 4 bases from J, the junction contained 7 bases not matched to a gene. The CDR3 bases are TGTGCCAGCAGCTTGCAGGTCGGACTAGCGGGAGCAGATACGCAGTATTTT. Amino acids: CASSLQVGLAGADTQYF.

This clonotype was counted a few times. V and J are TRBV20-1 and TRBJ2-3; tentative D call: TRBD2 (6 bases). The germline V and J ends were trimmed by 3 bases and 4 bases, with 17 bases remaining between them. Germline V CDR1 and CDR2: DFQATT, SNEGSKA (reference sequence). This CDR3 spans 15 amino acids. CDR3 sequence (DNA): TGCAGTGCTAGGTCCGCGTTGGCGGGATCAGATACGCAGTATTTT. Its translation is CSARSALAGSDTQYF.

This clonotype showed up many times. This chain connects TRBV5-6 to TRBJ2-1; either TRBD1 or TRBD2 may supply D (5 bases each). V lost 4 bases, J lost 2 bases, and 10 bases lay in between. Germline V CDR1 and CDR2: SGHDT, YYEEEE. The CDR3 sequence is 14 residues long. CDR3: CASSPGPTYNEQFF. CDR3 nucleotides: TGTGCCAGCAGCCCGGGACCCACCTACAATGAGCAGTTCTTC.

This clonotype was seen at least ten times. The chain carries TRBV28 and TRBJ1-1, with 8 bases identical to TRBD1. The CDR3 is 15 amino acids. The V gene's germline CDR1 is MDHEN and CDR2 SYDVKM. J was trimmed by 4 bases and V by 10 bases; bases with no gene match: 14. CDR3 nucleotides: TGTGCCATCCGTCCCGACAGAACAGGGGGCACTGAAGCTTTCTTT. Translated: CAIRPDRTGGTEAFF.

This clonotype was seen a handful of times. One junction end does not reproduce the germline sequence, and a read error may be involved. CDR3 DNA sequence: TGTGCCAGCAGCCCAGGGCTAGCGCCGTACAATGAGCAGTTCTTC. Its translation is CASSPGLAPYNEQFF. The chain joins TRBV4-1 to TRBJ2-7; possibly TRBD2 for D (6 bases). The J call could be wrong; TRBJ2-1 is a better fit for the DNA end. CDR3 length: 15 residues. Germline V CDR1 and CDR2: MGHRA, YSYEKL.

This clonotype appeared a few times. The chain links TRBV2 to TRBJ2-5; 10 nucleotides line up with TRBD2. The end of the DNA aligns better with TRBJ2-1, so the J call may be wrong. This CDR3 is 13 amino acids long. CDR1 and CDR2 from the germline V gene are SNHLY and FYNNEI. The CDR3 sequence: CASAGTSAVEQFF. The CDR3 DNA reads TGTGCCAGCGCCGGGACTAGCGCAGTTGAGCAGTTCTTC.

This clonotype was seen a handful of times. The CDR3 is CASSQDVSAGNIQYF. The CDR3 DNA sequence: TGTGCCAGCAGCCAAGATGTGTCGGCTGGGAACATTCAGTACTTC. The chain recombines TRBV3-1 with TRBJ2-4; D not resolved. Trimming pared 0 bases from V and 7 bases from J, leaving 13 bases between. This CDR3 has 15 amino acids. The germline V gene has CDR1 LGHDT and CDR2 YNNKEL (reference sequence).

This sequence joins TRBV20-1 and TRBJ2-3; D is possibly TRBD2 (6 bases). The CDR3 spans 13 residues. Per the germline V gene, CDR1 is DFQATT and CDR2 is SNEGSKA (reference sequence). V lost 2 bases, J lost 2 bases, and 8 bases lay in between. The CDR3 coding sequence is TGCAGTGCTAGATTAGCGGCCACAGATACGCAGTATTTT. This sequence encodes CSARLAATDTQYF.

The chain combines TRBV20-1 with TRBJ2-4, with 7 bases that match TRBD1. The CDR3 loop spans 15 amino acids. CDR1 is DFQATT and CDR2 is SNEGSKA in the germline V gene (reference sequence). The V segment lost 3 bases and the J segment 0 bases; nucleotides outside the gene matches: 5. The CDR3 sequence: CSASPDRSAKNIQYF. CDR3 in DNA: TGCAGTGCTAGCCCGGACAGGTCAGCCAAAAACATTCAGTACTTC.

V gene TRBV3-1 combines with J gene TRBJ2-5; TRBD2 matches at 11 bases. The CDR3 runs 15 residues. Per germline, CDR1 LGHDT and CDR2 YNNKEL (reference sequence). The junction had 2 bases not matched to a gene; V was cut back by 0 bases and J by 5 bases. The DNA for the CDR3 is TGTGCCAGCAGCCAAGACTCTAGCGGGAGGGAGACCCAGTACTTC. Amino acid sequence: CASSQDSSGRETQYF.

The rearrangement joins TRBV5-4 to TRBJ2-6; 12 positions agree with TRBD2. The CDR3 loop spans 18 amino acids. V shed 4 bases, J shed 0 bases, and the junction held 5 bases outside the gene matches. CDR1 and CDR2 from the germline V gene are SGHNT and YYREEE (reference sequence). CDR3 loop: CASSTGLAGPSGANVLTF. DNA for the CDR3: TGTGCCAGCAGCACGGGACTAGCGGGTCCCTCTGGGGCCAACGTCCTGACTTTC.

In its sample, this clonotype was seen a few times. J is TRBJ2-1 and V is TRBV20-1, with D perhaps TRBD2 (5 bases). The germline gives CDR1 DFQATT, CDR2 SNEGSKA (reference sequence). Trimming took 0 bases from V and 6 from J, leaving 12 bases between them. CDR3 size: 14 residues. In DNA, the CDR3 is TGCAGTGCTAGAGATCTCGCGGGTATCAATGAGCAGTTCTTC. Protein sequence: CSARDLAGINEQFF.

CDR3 sequence reads: CSATRDRGRYEQYF. The CDR3 region has the DNA TGCAGTGCCACGCGGGACAGGGGGCGGTACGAGCAGTACTTC. The chain joins TRBV20-1 to TRBJ2-1; 12 bases align to TRBD1. The J call is doubtful: the DNA matches TRBJ2-7 better. Per germline, CDR1 DFQATT and CDR2 SNEGSKA (reference sequence). This CDR3 comprises 14 residues.

The J gene is TRBJ2-5, the V gene TRBV25-1; the match to TRBD2 covers 12 bases. The J call may be faulty, since TRBJ2-1 better matches the DNA end. Germline CDR1 MGHDK, CDR2 SYGVNS. The CDR3 runs 15 residues. CDR3 region: CASSEWALAGGEQFF. Here the CDR3 DNA reads TGTGCCAGCAGTGAATGGGCCCTAGCGGGAGGGGAGCAGTTCTTC.

The chain carries TRBV12-3 or TRBV12-4 and TRBJ1-1; D call uncertain. This CDR3 comprises 14 residues. With 1 base removed from V and 4 bases from J, the gap between germline ends came to 10 bases. The CDR3 region is CASSLGPLGTEAFF. CDR3 sequence (DNA): TGTGCCAGCAGTTTAGGCCCCCTGGGCACTGAAGCTTTCTTT.

This clonotype was seen many times. The rearrangement links TRBV12-3 or TRBV12-4 to TRBJ1-4, with TRBD1 matching over 7 bases. V shed 5 bases and J 0 bases; nucleotides not matched to a gene: 3. This CDR3 region has 15 residues. The CDR3 DNA sequence: TGTGCCAGCAGTCTAGGACAGGCAACTAATGAAAAACTGTTTTTT. Its protein product is CASSLGQATNEKLFF.

This clonotype has just a few counts. The CDR3 DNA reads TGTGCCAGCAGCCCAAGGACTAGCCACGAGCAGTACTTC. Translating gives CASSPRTSHEQYF. This chain links TRBV7-6 with TRBJ2-7, with 8 positions matching TRBD2. V trimming: 5 bases; J trimming: 5 bases; junction bases outside the gene matches: 5. Germline V gives CDR1 SGHVS, CDR2 FNYEAQ. The CDR3 extends over 13 amino acids.

This clonotype has only a few counts. The V gene is TRBV27, the J gene TRBJ2-1, with D tentatively TRBD1 or TRBD2 (5 bases each). The CDR3 contains 15 residues. V was clipped by 5 bases and J by 1 base, with 12 bases between them. Germline V gene sequence: CDR1 MNHEY, CDR2 SMNVEV (reference sequence). The CDR3 DNA follows: TGTGCCAGCAGTCGTCGGGGCTTATCCTACAATGAGCAGTTCTTC. This codes for CASSRRGLSYNEQFF.

This clonotype was counted a few times. The chain has TRBV20-1 and TRBJ2-1; tentatively, D is TRBD1 (5 bases). The germline gives CDR1 DFQATT, CDR2 SNEGSKA (reference sequence). Trimming took off 8 bases at V and 4 bases at J, with 15 bases between the two ends. The CDR3 covers 13 residues. The CDR3 DNA is TGCAGTCACAGGCCGGGCCTTTACAATGAGCAGTTCTTC. The encoded protein is CSHRPGLYNEQFF.